A selection of T cell receptor beta chains follows, all from one sample in a study of Ad26.COV2.S vaccination and SARS-CoV-2 variants. Assay: immunoSEQ multiplex PCR; the TCRdb copy retains only in-frame clones and omits some. The sample yields some 420,000 clones, roughly 90% seen once. The specimen was peripheral blood, collected in a trial of Ad26.COV2.S vaccine versus placebo. The receptors were gathered from a person between 18 and 65 years old who received the Ad26.COV2.S COVID-19 vaccine or a placebo. Both conserved end residues are part of each CDR3. Fields, in order: D gene, J gene, V gene, CDR3 DNA, CDR3 protein. D genes are given only for firm matches.

d_gene: .; j_gene: TRBJ2-3; v_gene: TRBV14; CDR3nt: TGTGCCAGCAGCCAAGGGGATACGCAGTATTTT; CDR3aa: CASSQGDTQYF
d_gene: TRBD2; j_gene: TRBJ2-7; v_gene: TRBV5-1; CDR3nt: TGCGCCAGCAGCTCCACTAGCGGGGCGCACTACGAGCAGTACTTC; CDR3aa: CASSSTSGAHYEQYF
d_gene: .; j_gene: TRBJ2-5; v_gene: TRBV21-1; CDR3nt: TGTGCCAGCAGCAAAGGAGGAAACGGGCGGGGTTTCGAGACCCAGTACTTC; CDR3aa: CASSKGGNGRGFETQYF
d_gene: .; j_gene: TRBJ2-4; v_gene: TRBV7-9; CDR3nt: TGTGCCAGCAGCTTAGGGCTCCAAAACATTCAGTACTTC; CDR3aa: CASSLGLQNIQYF
d_gene: TRBD1; j_gene: TRBJ1-2; v_gene: TRBV6-1; CDR3nt: TGTGCCAGCAGTGAAGCGGGACAGCGCTTTACTGGCTACACCTTC; CDR3aa: CASSEAGQRFTGYTF
d_gene: .; j_gene: TRBJ1-3; v_gene: TRBV6-5; CDR3nt: TGTGCCAGCAGTTACTCAGAGTCTGGAAACACCATATATTTT; CDR3aa: CASSYSESGNTIYF
d_gene: TRBD1; j_gene: TRBJ1-5; v_gene: TRBV7-8; CDR3nt: TGTGCCAGCAGCTTGCAGGGGGCGGGCAATCAGCCCCAGCATTTT; CDR3aa: CASSLQGAGNQPQHF
d_gene: .; j_gene: TRBJ2-7; v_gene: TRBV12-3/TRBV12-4; CDR3nt: TGTGCCAGCAGTTCAACCTACGAGCAGTACTTC; CDR3aa: CASSSTYEQYF
d_gene: .; j_gene: TRBJ1-5; v_gene: TRBV24-1; CDR3nt: TGTGCCACCAGTGGTACAGGGTTTCAGCCCCAGCATTTT; CDR3aa: CATSGTGFQPQHF
d_gene: .; j_gene: TRBJ2-3; v_gene: TRBV12-5; CDR3nt: TGTGCTAGTGGTTTGGTAAGCTGGGGAAGCACAGATACGCAGTATTTT; CDR3aa: CASGLVSWGSTDTQYF
d_gene: .; j_gene: TRBJ1-5; v_gene: TRBV21-1; CDR3nt: TGTGCCAGCAGCAAAGACAGGGGGCAGGGGCAGCCCCAGCATTTT; CDR3aa: CASSKDRGQGQPQHF